The present entry profiles one T cell receptor beta chain with its context. There are many counts of this clonotype. Its antigen has not been determined. Nothing much larger sits one base from this clone, and base qualities are not available. This record belongs to a study of tumor-infiltrating lymphocytes in primary liver carcinoma (dated by TCRdb to the late 2010s). About the study as a whole: Of the five patients, three men and two women aged 30 to 69 years, four had hepatocellular carcinoma and one had combined HCC and intrahepatic cholangiocarcinoma. The five patients had tumors of stage T1-T3 N0M0, with maximum diameters ranging from about 4.2 to 10 cm. Roughly 3.5 to 7.13 million productive TCRbeta reads were obtained per sample, and no significant difference in read depth was found between tissue types. For each liver tumor, the study sampled five regions along with adjacent normal tissue and blood, and applied TCRbeta repertoire sequencing, expression microarrays and whole-exome sequencing. TCRbeta repertoire sequencing covered 35 specimens from 5 patients: some 25 tumor regions, 5 adjacent noncancerous liver tissues and 5 peripheral blood samples. To link TCRbeta repertoire diversity to the local molecular phenotype, the 25 or so tumor region samples were profiled with Agilent mRNA microarrays. Reproducibility between technical replicate repertoires was high, with correlation coefficients above 0.95 and mean shared-clone rates approximately 0.91.

TCRbeta-specific cDNA was reverse-transcribed from approximately 500 ng total RNA using a constant-region primer and ProtoScript II reverse transcriptase. The TCRbeta libraries were prepared through three rounds of nested multiplex PCR following a slightly modified ARM-PCR procedure. Each of the first two PCR rounds ran for roughly 9 cycles and used multiplex TRBV1-TRBV30 forward primers together with a Cbeta reverse primer. A final 25-cycle PCR with Deep VentR polymerase added sample barcodes and Illumina adapters. Before sequencing, amplicons between 200 and 500 bp were purified from gel using a QIAquick gel extraction kit. An Illumina HiSeq 2500 was used to sequence the TCRbeta amplicons with 250-bp paired-end reads. On the authors' methods: Trimmomatic v0.33 was used to quality-trim the reads, and FLASH v1.2.11 was used to merge paired reads so that full CDR3 sequences could be recovered. V, D and J germline segments were assigned to the rearranged TCRbeta sequences by MiGEC v1.2.1b. Clonotype statistics, along with Shannon-Wiener diversity indices, were calculated using VDJtools v1.0.0. To reduce sampling bias, subsequent analyses other than the diversity analysis used only the 250 most abundant clonotypes in each sample. TCRdb trimmed public reads at Q25 via fastp, called clones via MiXCR and kept in-frame beta chains. Rows with a matching CDR3 protein are joined into one entry that keeps the most common DNA and genes. V and J calls and clone size were set by TCRdb, not the authors. In this sample the table shows about 54,000 distinct CDR3 sequences, over 65% of which occur a single time. The ten largest clones take up about 26% of the sample.

Without any cell sorting, total RNA and DNA were co-extracted from about 20-30 mg of bulk tissue using the AllPrep DNA/RNA mini kit. Between late 2015 and early 2016, roughly 5 patients in China with histopathologically diagnosed primary liver carcinoma had their tumors surgically resected. Chronic HBV infection was present in the patients, and the patients were treatment-naive at sampling. Each tumor was sampled at five spatially separated regions: the superior, inferior, left-lateral and right-lateral poles and the tumor centre. More than 85% viable tumor cells were found by histology in every tumor sample. Pieces of fresh tumor and adjacent tissue were cut in half, with one half kept in RNAlater at -80 degrees C and the other half sent for histology. The investigation overall reported the following: The study included only four to six patients, and the authors note findings should be validated in a larger study. Because only the TCR beta chain was sequenced and unpaired alpha chains were not captured, true repertoire diversity is likely underestimated. Comparison of CD4+ and CD8+ T cell repertoires was precluded by the use of bulk unsorted samples. Pairs of tumor regions showed greater repertoire overlap (mean 36%) than tumor-adjacent pairs (roughly 17%) or tumor-blood pairs (about 15%), which is consistent with antigen-driven expansion. Compared with blood, tumors had a significantly larger share of the repertoire taken up by the top 250 clones (p = 0.039). Just about 8-25% of top clones turned up in all five regions of a tumor, which suggests spatial heterogeneity among tumor-infiltrating T cells.

The germline V gene (reference sequence) provides CDR1 WNHNN and CDR2 SYGVQD. Including the terminal cysteine and phenylalanine, the CDR3 comprises 12 residues. Solely the CDR3 DNA is kept, with 36 bases framed from the first base. The trim is 3 bases for V and 9 bases for J, with a gap of 9 bases between the germline ends. The sequencing sample was made of liver tumor tissue from sampling region 2. This specimen's cell subset or site label, interpreted: tumor region T2, inferior pole. The chain is encoded by TRBV10-1 joined to TRBJ2-1; TRBD1 is a possible D gene, resting on 5 matching bases. The clonotype originates from a man in his forties or fifties with primary liver carcinoma and hepatitis B virus infection. The nucleotide sequence reads as follows: TGCGCCAGCAGTGAATTGGGGCTTGAGCAGTTCTTC. Its protein is CASSELGLEQFF.